This is a list of T cell receptor beta chains from one sample in a study of CD8 T cells in cerebrospinal fluid in Alzheimer's disease. Following a re-call of the 10x single-cell sequencing reads, TCRdb has one entry per CDR3 protein and lacks DNA. Here the sample table reports some 1,600 distinct CDR3 sequences. The sample comprised cerebrospinal fluid. These receptors were obtained from a human donor with mild cognitive impairment. CDR3s include the opening cysteine and the closing phenylalanine or tryptophan. Some rows mark clone size as missing; the rest say once, few, many or name a class of expanded clone.

medium-sized	TRBV2	TRBJ1-2	CASSEALGGGADYGYTF
medium-sized	TRBV18	TRBJ2-1	CASSPGSGRINEQFF
medium-sized	TRBV5-4	TRBJ2-6	CASSWEGGVSGANVLTF
large	TRBV5-1	TRBJ1-1	CASSLGVAGTEAFF
medium-sized	TRBV28	TRBJ2-7	CASSPARFSSYEQYF
.	TRBV9	TRBJ2-3	CASSVDRGADTQYF
.	TRBV6-1	TRBJ1-5	CASSGAPQGMFQPQHF
large	TRBV4-2	TRBJ2-5	CARCPRDSQETQYF
medium-sized	TRBV5-6	TRBJ1-2	CASSLASLTGYTF
medium-sized	TRBV28	TRBJ2-7	CASNPSGATYEQYF
medium-sized	TRBV5-4	TRBJ1-1	CASSLGQGMNTEAFF
medium-sized	TRBV5-1	TRBJ2-1	CASSVGASPSNEQFF
medium-sized	TRBV27	TRBJ1-5	CASSPGQGAGWGNQPQHF
medium-sized	TRBV5-1	TRBJ2-5	CASSLPTSASVETQYF
.	TRBV18	TRBJ2-3	CASSPLQGAGTDTQYF
medium-sized	TRBV11-2	TRBJ1-5	CASSSGTMGQPQHF
large	TRBV28	TRBJ2-7	CASGRRAYEQYF
.	TRBV9	TRBJ1-2	CASSVDQGASGYTF
.	TRBV4-1	TRBJ2-7	CASSQEDRVDEQYF
.	TRBV2	TRBJ2-2	CASSVGQGVTGELFF
medium-sized	TRBV29-1	TRBJ1-3	CSVGTGTGKGNTIYF
.	TRBV3-1	TRBJ1-6	CASSQGGTSYNSPLHF
.	TRBV29-1	TRBJ2-3	CSVEAWGETSTDTQYF
medium-sized	TRBV10-1	TRBJ2-3	CASSGPVRDTQYF
medium-sized	TRBV5-1	TRBJ2-2	CASSLASGNTGELFF
medium-sized	TRBV7-3	TRBJ2-2	CASSLTPTGELFF
.	TRBV12-3/TRBV12-4	TRBJ2-5	CASSIGGTGGLQETQYF
medium-sized	TRBV11-3	TRBJ2-1	CASRKTGTSGSNEQFF
medium-sized	TRBV6-2/TRBV6-3	TRBJ2-5	CASTIRGSRIQETQYF
large	TRBV20-1	TRBJ1-5	CSATTPGQGPQDQPQHF
medium-sized	TRBV12-3/TRBV12-4	TRBJ2-7	CASSSSDYEQYF
large	TRBV7-2	TRBJ2-1	CASSPRTSGNNEQFF
.	TRBV6-6	TRBJ2-2	CASSPLLNTGELFF
large	TRBV7-2	TRBJ1-4	CASSSGQGTEKLFF
medium-sized	TRBV2	TRBJ1-6	CASSLRSSYNSPLHF
medium-sized	TRBV6-1	TRBJ2-5	CASSLGLAGGETQYF
large	TRBV30	TRBJ2-1	CAWSVGVQGWGEQFF
medium-sized	TRBV28	TRBJ1-2	CASSLHTKQGNGYTF
.	TRBV15	TRBJ2-7	CATSRDNSYEQYF
.	TRBV6-4	TRBJ2-1	CASSVTGTRDEQFF
medium-sized	TRBV9	TRBJ2-3	CASSTLGTADTQYF
large	TRBV27	TRBJ1-2	CASSRGRVGSYTF
medium-sized	TRBV6-5	TRBJ1-2	CASHKAGQGNYLKGYTF
medium-sized	TRBV5-1	TRBJ1-1	CASSPRQGLNTEAFF
.	TRBV3-1	TRBJ2-1	CASSPTGPPTYNEQFF
medium-sized	TRBV11-2	TRBJ2-7	CASSLTSGPYF
medium-sized	TRBV6-5	TRBJ2-1	CASSSIWLNEQFF
.	TRBV27	TRBJ2-6	CASSVGPIPSGANVLTF
large	TRBV5-5	TRBJ1-6	CASSLVMGTNSPLHF
medium-sized	TRBV3-1	TRBJ2-2	CASTDSGQVNTGELFF
large	TRBV28	TRBJ2-7	CASSLGGSSYEQYF
medium-sized	TRBV6-2/TRBV6-3	TRBJ1-5	CASRRDSGYSNQPQHF
.	TRBV9	TRBJ2-1	CASGVAPYNEQFF